A single sample gave rise to the 14 T cell receptor beta chains below, sequenced in a study of regulatory T cells. Primers: 52 TRBV forward and 13 TRBJ reverse. TCRdb's table, derived via immunoSEQ multiplex PCR, lists solely in-frame clones and lacks some. The sample lists approximately 29,000 clones; over 85% were seen once. The antigens these receptors bind are not known. General study findings and limits: Hydrophobic residues at CDR3 positions 6 and 7 were enriched in conventional CD4+ T cells of CD3G-deficient patients.

Sequences were obtained from conventional CD4+ T cells sorted from blood. Source of these receptors: a child aged 2 to 15 with CD3G deficiency.

To note about this clone: In the same sample, other DNA sequences code for this CDR3. The chain employs TRBV5-1 and TRBJ2-1; a possible D gene is TRBD2 (6 bases). V was cut by 0 bases and J by 1 base, with 8 bases left in between. CDR3 length: 15 amino acids. Germline lookup yields CDR1 SGHRS and CDR2 YFSETQ. CDR3 nucleotide sequence: TGCGCCAGCAGCTTGGCCGCGGGGTCCTACAATGAGCAGTTCTTC. Translating gives CASSLAAGSYNEQFF.

The chain couples TRBV28 to TRBJ2-3; D remains ambiguous. Trimming removed 6 bases from V and 4 bases from J, with 14 bases in between. Germline-derived CDR1 and CDR2 are MDHEN and SYDVKM. The CDR3 has 14 residues. The CDR3 loop reads CASSRPGIADTQYF. CDR3 nucleotide sequence: TGTGCCAGCAGCCGTCCGGGTATTGCAGATACGCAGTATTTT.

CDR3 nucleotides: TGCGCCAGCAGCCTCGGTTCAGAAACCGATGAGCAGTTCTTC. Residues: CASSLGSETDEQFF. The V and J genes are TRBV5-1 and TRBJ2-1; D remains ambiguous. This CDR3 is built from 14 residues. Trimming took off 4 bases at V and 8 bases at J, with 16 bases between the two ends. CDR1 and CDR2 (germline): SGHRS, YFSETQ.

The rearrangement uses TRBV28 and TRBJ2-7; TRBD2 matches 15 bases. The junction had 6 bases not matched to a gene; V was cut back by 3 bases and J by 3 bases. The CDR3 runs to 17 residues. CDR1 and CDR2 (germline): MDHEN, SYDVKM. CDR3 sequence: CASSFRPGLAGGYEQYF. The CDR3 DNA reads TGTGCCAGCAGTTTTCGCCCGGGACTAGCGGGAGGCTACGAGCAGTACTTC.

The genes are TRBV7-8 and TRBJ2-1; D unclear. Germline V gives CDR1 SGHVS, CDR2 FQNEAQ. V lost 5 bases and J lost 3, with 17 bases in between. The CDR3 has 16 residues. The DNA of the CDR3 is TGTGCCAGCAGCCCTACGACGTCTTACCTCTACAATGAGCAGTTCTTC. Its protein product is CASSPTTSYLYNEQFF.

The CDR3 DNA is TGTGCCAGCGCCAGAACAGATACGCAGTATTTT. It yields the protein CASARTDTQYF. The rearrangement links TRBV6-1 to TRBJ2-3; D call uncertain. The germline CDR1 and CDR2 sequences are MNHNS and SASEGT. This CDR3 has 11 residues. V was cut by 8 bases and J by 3 bases, with 6 bases left in between.

The chain couples TRBV6-1 to TRBJ2-1; D is undetermined. V lost 4 bases and J lost 2, with 0 bases in between. Germline V CDR1 and CDR2: MNHNS, SASEGT. This CDR3 contains 11 residues. The CDR3 bases are TGTGCCAGCAGTGCCTACAATGAGCAGTTCTTC. Translating it yields CASSAYNEQFF.

The V gene is TRBV19, the J gene TRBJ2-2; the D gene is possibly TRBD2 (6 bases). The ends were cut back, 1 base at V and 6 bases at J, with 6 bases in the middle. CDR1 LNHDA and CDR2 SQIVND come from the germline V gene (reference sequence). CDR3 length: 13 residues. CDR3 residues: CASSIAGAGELFF. The DNA of the CDR3 is TGTGCCAGTAGTATAGCGGGAGCCGGGGAGCTGTTTTTT.

The chain recombines TRBV9 with TRBJ2-1, with 7 bases that match TRBD2. CDR1 and CDR2 (germline): SGDLS, YYNGEE. The length of the CDR3 is 13 residues. V shed 3 bases, J shed 9 bases, and the junction held 6 bases outside the gene matches. The CDR3 nucleotides read TGTGCCAGCAGCGCTGGACTAGACAGTGAGCAGTTCTTC. It encodes CASSAGLDSEQFF.

The J gene is TRBJ2-5, the V gene TRBV28, with 7 bases matching TRBD1. Germline V gene sequence: CDR1 MDHEN, CDR2 SYDVKM. The CDR3 runs to 16 residues. V shed 4 bases and J 5 bases; nucleotides not matched to a gene: 13. The CDR3 region has the DNA TGTGCCAGCAGTTCCCACGACAGGGTGGTTGGGGAGACCCAGTACTTC. The encoded protein is CASSSHDRVVGETQYF. The complete variable domain, with remaining parts taken from reference TRBV28 and TRBJ2-5, reads DVKVTQSSRYLVKRTGEKVFLECVQDMDHENMFWYRQDPGLGLRLIYFSYDVKMKEKGDIPEGYSVSREKKERFSLILESASTNQTSMYLCASSSHDRVVGETQYFGPGTRLLVL.

This clone was detected only a few times. The rearrangement joins TRBV28 to TRBJ2-7; 9 bases are shared with TRBD1. With V trimmed by 10 bases and J by 2 bases, 9 bases remained unmatched. Per the germline V gene, CDR1 is MDHEN and CDR2 is SYDVKM. This CDR3 region has 14 residues. CDR3 DNA: TGTGCCACGCTGACTCGACAGGGGGCCTACGAGCAGTACTTC. It yields the protein CATLTRQGAYEQYF.

This clone was recorded once. J is TRBJ2-7 and V is TRBV28, with 9 bases that match TRBD1. V lost 4 bases, J lost 5 bases, and 9 bases stayed unmatched. The germline V gene has CDR1 MDHEN and CDR2 SYDVKM. There are 15 residues in the CDR3. CDR3 DNA: TGTGCCAGCAGTTCCGGCGGACAGGGGAAGAACGAGCAGTACTTC. Translating gives CASSSGGQGKNEQYF.

The rearrangement links TRBV28 to TRBJ1-2, with 9 positions matching TRBD1. The germline gives CDR1 MDHEN, CDR2 SYDVKM. CDR3 length: 13 residues. The J segment lost 4 bases and the V segment lost 6 bases, leaving 3 bases of the junction unmatched. The CDR3 DNA reads TGTGCCAGCAGACCGACAGGGGGCTATGGCTACACCTTC. This sequence encodes CASRPTGGYGYTF.

The V call is TRBV5-1, the J call TRBJ2-2, with 11 bases lining up with TRBD2. V dropped 5 bases and J dropped 4; count of bases not matched to a gene: 1. This CDR3 is 14 amino acids long. Germline lookup yields CDR1 SGHRS and CDR2 YFSETQ. CDR3 sequence (DNA): TGCGCCAGCAGTAGCGGGAGGGCCACCGGGGAGCTGTTTTTT. Residues: CASSSGRATGELFF.